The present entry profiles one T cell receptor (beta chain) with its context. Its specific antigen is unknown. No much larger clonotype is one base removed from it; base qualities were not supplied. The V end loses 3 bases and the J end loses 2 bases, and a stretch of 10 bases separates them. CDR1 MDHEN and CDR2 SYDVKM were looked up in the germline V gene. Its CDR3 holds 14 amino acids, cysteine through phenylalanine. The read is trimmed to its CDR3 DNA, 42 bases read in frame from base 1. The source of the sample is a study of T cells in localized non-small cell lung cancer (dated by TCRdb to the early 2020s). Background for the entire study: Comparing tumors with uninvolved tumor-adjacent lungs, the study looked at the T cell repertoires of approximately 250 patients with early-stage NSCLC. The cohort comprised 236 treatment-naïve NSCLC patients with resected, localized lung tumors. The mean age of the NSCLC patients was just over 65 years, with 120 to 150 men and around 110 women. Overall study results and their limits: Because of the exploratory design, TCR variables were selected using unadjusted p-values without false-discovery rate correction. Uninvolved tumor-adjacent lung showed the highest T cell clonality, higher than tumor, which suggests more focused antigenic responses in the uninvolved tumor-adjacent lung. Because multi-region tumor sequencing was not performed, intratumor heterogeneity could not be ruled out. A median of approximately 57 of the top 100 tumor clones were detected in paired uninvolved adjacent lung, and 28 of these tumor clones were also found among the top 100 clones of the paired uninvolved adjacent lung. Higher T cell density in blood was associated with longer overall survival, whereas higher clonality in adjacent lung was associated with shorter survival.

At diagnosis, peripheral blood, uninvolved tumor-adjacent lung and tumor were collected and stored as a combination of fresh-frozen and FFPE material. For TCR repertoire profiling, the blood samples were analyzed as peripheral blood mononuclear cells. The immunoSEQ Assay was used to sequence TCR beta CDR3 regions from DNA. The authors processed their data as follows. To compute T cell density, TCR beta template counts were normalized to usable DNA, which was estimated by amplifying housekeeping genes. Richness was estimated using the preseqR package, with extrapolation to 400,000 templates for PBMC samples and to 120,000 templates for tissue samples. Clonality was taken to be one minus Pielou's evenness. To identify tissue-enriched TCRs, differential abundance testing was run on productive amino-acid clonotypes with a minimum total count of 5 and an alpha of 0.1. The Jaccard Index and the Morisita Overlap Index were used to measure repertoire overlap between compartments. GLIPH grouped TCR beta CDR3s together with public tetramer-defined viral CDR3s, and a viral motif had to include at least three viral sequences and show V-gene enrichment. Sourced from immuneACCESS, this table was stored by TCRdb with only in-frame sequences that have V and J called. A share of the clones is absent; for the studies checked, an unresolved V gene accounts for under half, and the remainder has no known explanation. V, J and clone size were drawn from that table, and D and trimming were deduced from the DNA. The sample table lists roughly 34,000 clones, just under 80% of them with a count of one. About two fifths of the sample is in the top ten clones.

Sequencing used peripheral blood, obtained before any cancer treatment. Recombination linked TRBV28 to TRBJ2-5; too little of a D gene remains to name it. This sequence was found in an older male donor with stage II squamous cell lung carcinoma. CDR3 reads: CASSFIGNQETQYF. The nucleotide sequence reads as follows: TGTGCCAGCAGTTTTATTGGAAATCAAGAGACCCAGTACTTC.